This passage covers 21 T cell receptor beta chains from one sample sequenced in a study of blood T cell repertoires in COVID-19. Sequencing was performed with immunoSEQ multiplex PCR; in TCRdb, only in-frame clones are kept and a portion is missing. In the table there are about 170,000 clones, approximately 84% of which are singletons. Sequencing was done on a sample of peripheral blood. The receptors were gathered from a man between 18 and 29 years old with active or convalescent COVID-19.

The chain couples TRBV5-6 to TRBJ2-5, with D possibly matching TRBD2 (6 bases). Germline V gene sequence: CDR1 SGHDT, CDR2 YYEEEE. Trimming shortened V by 0 bases and J by 2 bases, and 14 bases separated the two germline ends. CDR3 size: 16 residues. In DNA form, the CDR3 reads TGTGCCAGCAGCTTGGACGGGCGGGGTAATCAAGAGACCCAGTACTTC. This sequence encodes CASSLDGRGNQETQYF.

CDR3 in amino acids: CASSPTDFYGYTF. CDR3 in DNA: TGTGCCAGCAGCCCGACAGACTTCTATGGCTACACCTTC. J is TRBJ1-2 and V is TRBV12-3 or TRBV12-4, with a tentative D call TRBD1 (5 bases). This CDR3 comprises 13 residues. V dropped 6 bases and J dropped 4 bases, with 12 bases sitting between them.

The V gene is TRBV9, the J gene TRBJ2-1, with TRBD2 identical over 8 bases. Germline V gives CDR1 SGDLS, CDR2 YYNGEE. This CDR3 has 12 residues. The V gene end was trimmed by 4 bases and the J gene end by 10 bases; junction bases not matched to a gene: 4. CDR3 in DNA: TGTGCCAGCAGCATTTTAGCGGGGGAGCAGTTCTTC. Translation: CASSILAGEQFF.

This clone was detected once. The rearrangement uses TRBV5-6 and TRBJ2-7; D is unclear. This CDR3 is 16 amino acids long. Trimming shortened V by 4 bases and J by 4 bases, and 21 bases separated the two germline ends. CDR1 is SGHDT and CDR2 is YYEEEE in the germline V gene. In DNA form, the CDR3 reads TGTGCCAGCAGCCCCCGGGTGTTGGTCCAGACGTACGAGCAGTACTTC. It is translated as CASSPRVLVQTYEQYF. The variable domain in full, with the rest retrieved from reference TRBV5-6 and TRBJ2-7, is DAGVTQSPTHLIKTRGQQVTLRCSPKSGHDTVSWYQQALGQGPQFIFQYYEEEERQRGNFPDRFSGHQFPNYSSELNVNALLLGDSALYLCASSPRVLVQTYEQYFGPGTRLTVT.

The rearrangement uses TRBV5-8 and TRBJ2-7; a possible D gene is TRBD1 (6 bases). The CDR3 has 12 residues. The germline gives CDR1 SGHTS, CDR2 YDEGEE. V lost 6 bases to trimming and J lost 2 bases, with 9 bases between them. The CDR3, as DNA: TGTGCCAGCACCCACAGGGCCTACGAGCAGTACTTC. This encodes CASTHRAYEQYF.

The chain recombines TRBV29-1 with TRBJ1-2; a possible D gene is TRBD1 (5 bases). CDR3 length: 11 amino acids. Germline CDR1 SQVTM, CDR2 ANQGSEA. The V end lost 5 bases, the J end lost 10 bases, and 14 bases lay between the germline ends. The CDR3 sequence: CSVKTGDSYTF. The CDR3 DNA is TGCAGCGTTAAAACAGGTGATTCCTACACCTTC.

This clone was detected once. The V gene is TRBV19, the J gene TRBJ1-2, with 8 bases that match TRBD1. The germline V gene has CDR1 LNHDA and CDR2 SQIVND (reference sequence). The junction had 8 bases not matched to a gene; V was cut back by 1 base and J by 7 bases. The CDR3 loop spans 15 amino acids. The chain's CDR3 is CASSIGTGKVLGYTF. In DNA, the CDR3 is TGTGCCAGTAGTATAGGGACAGGGAAGGTCCTTGGCTACACCTTC.

J is TRBJ1-1 and V is TRBV6-2 or TRBV6-3; unclear D gene. There are 14 residues in the CDR3. Germline-derived CDR1 and CDR2 are MNHEY and SVGEGT. With 0 bases removed from V and 3 bases from J, the gap between germline ends came to 8 bases. CDR3 nucleotides: TGTGCCAGCAGTTACTCGTTGGCCTACACTGAAGCTTTCTTT. This translates into CASSYSLAYTEAFF.

The chain carries TRBV5-8 and TRBJ2-7; 10 bases line up with TRBD1. CDR1 and CDR2 from the germline V gene are SGHTS and YDEGEE. This CDR3 has 14 amino acids. V shed 4 bases and J 5 bases; nucleotides not matched to a gene: 6. The CDR3 DNA reads TGTGCCAGCAGCCGGGACAGGGGATTGGACGAGCAGTACTTC. This sequence encodes CASSRDRGLDEQYF.

This clone was counted many times. The V and J genes are TRBV4-2 and TRBJ1-6, with 8 positions matching TRBD1. CDR3 size: 15 residues. Germline trimming cut 2 bases from V and 9 bases from J; bases unmatched to any gene: 6. Germline CDR1 and CDR2: LGHNA and YNFKEQ. DNA for the CDR3: TGTGCCAGCAGCCAACCGGGACAGGACTTTTCACCCCTCCACTTT. It is translated as CASSQPGQDFSPLHF.

V usage is TRBV19 and J usage is TRBJ1-2; tentatively, D is TRBD1 (6 bases). The CDR3 has 15 amino acids. In germline, CDR1 is LNHDA, CDR2 SQIVND (reference sequence). V lost 3 bases and J 4 bases, leaving 15 bases between the germline ends. CDR3 DNA: TGTGCCAGTAGTATGGGGGACACGGACTTCTATGGCTACACCTTC. As protein: CASSMGDTDFYGYTF. Full variable domain (outside the CDR3, taken from reference TRBV19 and TRBJ1-2): DGGITQSPKYLFRKEGQNVTLSCEQNLNHDAMYWYRQDPGQGLRLIYYSQIVNDFQKGDIAEGYSVSREKKESFPLTVTSAQKNPTAFYLCASSMGDTDFYGYTFGSGTRLTVV.

This chain joins TRBV2 and TRBJ1-5, with D maybe TRBD1 (5 bases). Trimming left V 5 bases short and J 1 base short, with 9 bases between. Germline-derived CDR1 and CDR2 are SNHLY and FYNNEI. The length of the CDR3 is 14 residues. The CDR3 nucleotides are TGTGCCAGCAGTTTCGACAGAAGCAATCAGCCCCAGCATTTT. Its protein is CASSFDRSNQPQHF.

This rearrangement joins TRBV28 to TRBJ1-5; D is perhaps TRBD1 (5 bases). The V gene's germline CDR1 is MDHEN and CDR2 SYDVKM. The CDR3 contains 15 residues. V gave up 3 bases and J gave up 4 bases, with 13 bases separating them. The CDR3 DNA follows: TGTGCCAGCAGTTTCCAGACAGTGGTAAATCAGCCCCAGCATTTT. Its protein product is CASSFQTVVNQPQHF. The full variable domain, rest sourced from reference TRBV28 and TRBJ1-5, is DVKVTQSSRYLVKRTGEKVFLECVQDMDHENMFWYRQDPGLGLRLIYFSYDVKMKEKGDIPEGYSVSREKKERFSLILESASTNQTSMYLCASSFQTVVNQPQHFGDGTRLSIL.

The chain couples TRBV4-1 to TRBJ1-1; TRBD1 might be the D (5 bases). The V end lost 1 base, the J end lost 0 bases, and 15 bases lay between the germline ends. Germline V lookup: CDR1 MGHRA, CDR2 YSYEKL. This CDR3 has 17 amino acids. CDR3 sequence (DNA): TGCGCCAGCAGCCAAGGGGGGGTGTCCGGGATGAACACTGAAGCTTTCTTT. This encodes CASSQGGVSGMNTEAFF.

As DNA, the CDR3 is TGTGCCAGTAGTAGGGGGGATCAGCCCCAGCATTTT. This encodes CASSRGDQPQHF. The V and J genes are TRBV19 and TRBJ1-5; maybe TRBD1 (5 bases). Germline lookup yields CDR1 LNHDA and CDR2 SQIVND (reference sequence). The ends were cut back, 4 bases at V and 5 bases at J, with 6 bases in the middle. The CDR3 totals 12 residues.

CDR3 sequence reads: CASSPPGLAGYNEQFF. The CDR3 DNA reads as TGTGCCAGCAGTCCCCCGGGACTAGCGGGGTACAATGAGCAGTTCTTC. This chain links TRBV28 with TRBJ2-1; 13 bases match TRBD2. CDR3 length: 16 amino acids. The ends lost 5 bases at V and 4 bases at J; junction bases unmatched: 5. The germline V gene has CDR1 MDHEN and CDR2 SYDVKM.

This clone was detected many times. V usage is TRBV12-5 and J usage is TRBJ1-5; tentative D call: TRBD1 (5 bases). Germline CDR1 reads LGHNT; CDR2 reads FRNRAP. Trimming shortened V by 0 bases and J by 4 bases, and 7 bases separated the two germline ends. The CDR3 has 14 amino acids. The CDR3 DNA reads TGTGCTAGTGGTTTGGTATCAGGGAATCAGCCCCAGCATTTT. Its translation: CASGLVSGNQPQHF.

This rearrangement joins TRBV7-2 to TRBJ2-3; 12 bases align to TRBD2. CDR1 and CDR2 from the germline V gene are SGHTA and FQGNSA. Trimming took 5 bases from V and 2 from J; bases not matched to a gene: 5. This CDR3 spans 16 amino acids. The chain's CDR3 is CASSILAGGPTDTQYF. CDR3 nucleotide sequence: TGTGCCAGCAGCATACTAGCGGGGGGCCCCACAGATACGCAGTATTTT.

The V call is TRBV27, the J call TRBJ2-1; a possible D gene is TRBD2 (6 bases). Trimming stripped 5 bases from V and 4 bases from J, with 18 bases between. Looked up from germline, CDR1 is MNHEY and CDR2 is SMNVEV (reference sequence). The CDR3 totals 16 residues. CDR3: CASSPSGVPVYNEQFF. The DNA of the CDR3 is TGTGCCAGCAGTCCATCGGGAGTACCCGTATACAATGAGCAGTTCTTC.

The V call is TRBV19, the J call TRBJ2-5, with D possibly matching TRBD2 (6 bases). The V gene lost 3 bases and the J gene lost 4 bases, with 9 bases spanning the gap. CDR1 and CDR2 from the germline V gene are LNHDA and SQIVND (reference sequence). The CDR3 has 13 residues. The CDR3 DNA reads as TGTGCCAGTAGTATCCTTAGCGGAGAGACCCAGTACTTC. Amino acids: CASSILSGETQYF.

V usage is TRBV10-3 and J usage is TRBJ2-5; TRBD1 matches at 7 bases. The J segment lost 1 base and the V segment lost 0 bases, leaving 5 bases of the junction unmatched. The CDR3 has 16 residues. Germline V CDR1 and CDR2: ENHRY, SYGVKD. CDR3 region: CAISESLQGTQETQYF. The CDR3 region has the DNA TGTGCCATCAGTGAGTCCTTACAGGGGACCCAAGAGACCCAGTACTTC.